Sequencing of this TCR beta chain was carried out in a study of control samples from healthy donors and cancer patients. The V gene lost 0 bases and the J gene lost 3 bases, with 10 bases spanning the gap. CDR3 length: 15 amino acids. The germline gives CDR1 SGHRS, CDR2 YFSETQ. Libraries were prepared by immunoSEQ multiplex PCR; TCRdb keeps only in-frame clonotypes and omits some of them. Among 82,000 or so clones, around 94% were seen once, and the ten largest hold about 5%. Sample: blood. J is TRBJ2-1 and V is TRBV5-1, with a possible D match to TRBD2 (6 bases). This sequence was found in a woman aged 18 to 35 in good health. The CDR3 loop is CASSLVRERYNEQFF. The CDR3, as DNA: TGCGCCAGCAGCTTGGTCCGGGAGCGCTACAATGAGCAGTTCTTC.